The 29 T cell receptor beta chains given below trace back to one sample, sequenced in a study of CD8+ T cells in alopecia areata. Treatment of the sample: oral pan-JAK inhibitor, 5-10 mg twice daily. Once RNA had been extracted, it was reverse transcribed into cDNA to act as the sequencing template. TCRdb's table, derived via immunoSEQ multiplex PCR, lists solely in-frame clones and lacks some. The sample lists about 210,000 clones, approximately 72% occurring once. Specimen: CD4+ T cells sorted from blood, collected between weeks 44 and 45, from a patient treated with tofacitinib. Source of these receptors: a human donor with alopecia areata.

This sequence joins TRBV6-1 and TRBJ1-2; D might be TRBD1 (5 bases). The germline V gene has CDR1 MNHNS and CDR2 SASEGT. The CDR3 totals 14 residues. Trimming cost V 3 bases and J 3 bases, with 11 bases left between them. The DNA for the CDR3 is TGTGCCAGCAGTGAGGGGCCGACTGACTATGGCTACACCTTC. This gives the protein CASSEGPTDYGYTF.

The chain joins TRBV7-2 to TRBJ1-5; no firm D call. This CDR3 is built from 13 residues. V lost 5 bases and J 2 bases, leaving 7 bases between the germline ends. Germline assignment: CDR1 SGHTA and CDR2 FQGNSA. The CDR3 DNA follows: TGTGCCAGCAGCATTGGGGGCAATCAGCCCCAGCATTTT. Its protein product is CASSIGGNQPQHF.

Concerning this clone itself: This CDR3 is also generated by other DNA sequences in the sample. The chain joins TRBV6-5 to TRBJ1-1, with unresolved D. This CDR3 comprises 14 residues. Germline values: CDR1 MNHEY, CDR2 SVGAGI. Trimming stripped 0 bases from V and 1 base from J, with 6 bases between. Here the CDR3 reads CASSYSGRNTEAFF. The CDR3 bases are TGTGCCAGCAGTTACTCTGGCAGGAACACTGAAGCTTTCTTT.

This CDR3 is CSVRTESEAFF. The CDR3 DNA reads TGCAGCGTCCGGACAGAGTCTGAAGCTTTCTTT. The J gene is TRBJ1-1, the V gene TRBV29-1, with D perhaps TRBD1 (6 bases). CDR3 length equals 11 residues. Trimming pared 6 bases from V and 6 bases from J, leaving 11 bases between. Germline V gene data show CDR1 as SQVTM and CDR2 as ANQGSEA.

The chain employs TRBV29-1 and TRBJ2-5, with 11 bases lining up with TRBD2. CDR3 size: 16 residues. The germline gives CDR1 SQVTM, CDR2 ANQGSEA. The trim removed 4 bases at V and 5 bases at J, leaving 12 bases unmatched. CDR3 nucleotides: TGCAGCGTTGTTCCGAGACTAGCGGGGAGATTGGAGACCCAGTACTTC. It specifies CSVVPRLAGRLETQYF.

The V and J genes are TRBV5-8 and TRBJ1-5; 7 bases agree with TRBD1. Unmatched junction bases numbered 6, after V lost 4 bases and J lost 5 bases. CDR3 length equals 14 residues. Germline V lookup: CDR1 SGHTS, CDR2 YDEGEE. The CDR3 sequence: CASSLDRADQPQHF. CDR3 in DNA: TGTGCCAGCAGCCTCGACAGGGCTGATCAGCCCCAGCATTTT.

The V and J genes are TRBV6-6 and TRBJ1-1; D is unclear. Germline lookup yields CDR1 MNHNY and CDR2 SVGAGI (reference sequence). The CDR3 runs 15 residues. V was trimmed by 3 bases and J by 10 bases, leaving 21 bases between them. For the CDR3, the DNA is TGTGCCAGCAGTTATACAGATAACCTCGACCGGAGAGCTTTCTTT. This translates into CASSYTDNLDRRAFF.

The chain employs TRBV5-6 and TRBJ2-7; D gene ambiguous. V shed 3 bases and J shed 2 bases, with 6 bases lying between them. Germline-derived CDR1 and CDR2 are SGHDT and YYEEEE. The CDR3 is 12 residues long. The CDR3 nucleotides read TGTGCCAGCAGCTCGTACCCCTACGAGCAGTACTTC. It codes for CASSSYPYEQYF.

CDR3 protein: CASSFRLAGDEQFF. CDR3 nucleotide sequence: TGTGCCAGCAGCTTTAGACTAGCGGGGGATGAGCAGTTCTTC. V gene TRBV5-4 combines with J gene TRBJ2-1; TRBD2 matches at 12 bases. The CDR3 runs 14 residues. V lost 2 bases to trimming and J lost 8 bases; unmatched junction nucleotides: 2. CDR1 and CDR2 from the germline V gene are SGHNT and YYREEE (reference sequence).

The rearrangement uses TRBV6-5 and TRBJ1-2; the match to TRBD1 covers 7 bases. The CDR3 sequence is 13 residues long. V gave up 6 bases and J gave up 5 bases; unmatched junction bases: 6. Germline V gives CDR1 MNHEY, CDR2 SVGAGI. The CDR3: CASSGGGPYGYTF. The CDR3 bases are TGTGCCAGCAGCGGAGGGGGCCCTTATGGCTACACCTTC.

The genes are TRBV25-1 and TRBJ2-2, with D unresolved. The V end was cut by 3 bases, the J end by 5 bases, with 4 bases between. The CDR3 consists of 12 residues. Germline V gene lookup returns CDR1 MGHDK and CDR2 SYGVNS. CDR3 DNA sequence: TGTGCCAGCAGTGAGTTGACCGGGGAGCTGTTTTTT. This gives the protein CASSELTGELFF. Complete variable domain (other parts from reference TRBV25-1 and TRBJ2-2): EADIYQTPRYLVIGTGKKITLECSQTMGHDKMYWYQQDPGMELHLIHYSYGVNSTEKGDLSSESTVSRIRTEHFPLTLESARPSHTSQYLCASSELTGELFFGEGSRLTVL.

The J gene is TRBJ2-1, the V gene TRBV2; weak D call: TRBD1 (6 bases). The V gene's germline CDR1 is SNHLY and CDR2 FYNNEI. CDR3 length: 13 amino acids. Trimming stripped 9 bases from V and 2 bases from J, with 11 bases between. The CDR3 here is CASDRDTYNEQFF. CDR3 bases: TGTGCCAGTGACCGGGACACCTACAATGAGCAGTTCTTC.

The rearrangement uses TRBV18 and TRBJ2-3; the D is unclear. Germline V gene sequence: CDR1 KGHSH, CDR2 LQKENI. The CDR3 is 16 residues long. V dropped 3 bases and J dropped 0 bases, with 13 bases sitting between them. In nucleotides, the CDR3 is TGTGCCAGCTCACCTTCACAGCCAGAAAGCACAGATACGCAGTATTTT. It is translated as CASSPSQPESTDTQYF.

The rearrangement links TRBV2 to TRBJ1-2, with D uncertain. CDR1 SNHLY and CDR2 FYNNEI come from the germline V gene. The V gene lost 7 bases and the J gene lost 3 bases, with 15 bases spanning the gap. There are 14 residues in the CDR3. The CDR3 reads CASIDPQFDYGYTF. The CDR3 nucleotides are TGTGCCAGCATCGACCCGCAGTTCGACTATGGCTACACCTTC.

The rearrangement links TRBV18 to TRBJ2-2; no clear D gene. From germline, CDR1 is KGHSH and CDR2 LQKENI. V was shortened by 0 bases and J by 7 bases, with 9 bases between the two germline ends. This CDR3 contains 14 residues. The CDR3: CASSPPSRNGELFF. For the CDR3, the DNA is TGTGCCAGCTCACCACCCTCACGTAACGGGGAGCTGTTTTTT. The variable domain in full, with the rest retrieved from reference TRBV18 and TRBJ2-2, is NAGVMQNPRHLVRRRGQEARLRCSPMKGHSHVYWYRQLPEEGLKFMVYLQKENIIDESGMPKERFSAEFPKEGPSILRIQQVVRGDSAAYFCASSPPSRNGELFFGEGSRLTVL.

This clone is deemed medium-sized. This chain uses TRBV27 with TRBJ2-3; TRBD1 matches at 7 bases. Per the germline V gene, CDR1 is MNHEY and CDR2 is SMNVEV (reference sequence). After removal of 6 bases from V and 6 bases from J, the junction contained 0 bases not matched to a gene. The CDR3 sequence is 11 residues long. CDR3: CASSRGDTQYF. The CDR3 nucleotides are TGTGCCAGCAGCAGGGGGGATACGCAGTATTTT.

V gene TRBV5-6 combines with J gene TRBJ1-6; 10 nucleotides match TRBD1. This CDR3 has 16 amino acids. Germline loops: CDR1 SGHDT, CDR2 YYEEEE. J gave up 10 bases and V 4 bases, and 11 bases lay outside the gene matches. CDR3 DNA: TGTGCCAGCAGCCCCGACAGGGGGCGTTTCGGGTCACCCCTCCACTTT. Amino acid sequence: CASSPDRGRFGSPLHF.

This chain links TRBV29-1 with TRBJ2-5; D tentatively fits TRBD1 or TRBD2 (5 bases each). The V gene's germline CDR1 is SQVTM and CDR2 ANQGSEA. V dropped 4 bases and J dropped 5 bases, with 20 bases sitting between them. The CDR3 sequence is 15 residues long. The CDR3 nucleotides are TGCAGCGTTGGGGACCCCATTACTAGAGTGGAGACCCAGTACTTC. The encoded protein is CSVGDPITRVETQYF.

The rearrangement uses TRBV10-2 and TRBJ2-3; a weak D match, TRBD1 (6 bases). The ends were cut back, 2 bases at V and 1 base at J, with 7 bases in the middle. The CDR3 is 14 amino acids. Germline V gene lookup returns CDR1 WSHSY and CDR2 SAAADI. The CDR3 spells CASSEPGGTDTQYF. The CDR3 DNA reads as TGCGCCAGCAGTGAGCCAGGGGGCACAGATACGCAGTATTTT.

The gene calls are TRBV5-6 and TRBJ1-2; TRBD1 matches at 9 bases. V lost 5 bases to trimming and J lost 6 bases; unmatched junction nucleotides: 2. CDR3 length equals 12 residues. CDR1 SGHDT and CDR2 YYEEEE come from the germline V gene. The CDR3 sequence: CASSTGGNGYTF. The DNA for the CDR3 is TGTGCCAGCAGTACAGGGGGCAATGGCTACACCTTC. The full variable domain, in which reference TRBV5-6 and TRBJ1-2 provide the parts outside the CDR3, is DAGVTQSPTHLIKTRGQQVTLRCSPKSGHDTVSWYQQALGQGPQFIFQYYEEEERQRGNFPDRFSGHQFPNYSSELNVNALLLGDSALYLCASSTGGNGYTFGSGTRLTVV.

This clone was counted a few times. This chain joins TRBV29-1 and TRBJ2-6; D remains ambiguous. The V end lost 7 bases, the J end lost 5 bases, and 15 bases lay between the germline ends. The CDR3 is made up of 14 amino acids. Germline V gene lookup returns CDR1 SQVTM and CDR2 ANQGSEA. The CDR3 bases are TGCAGCGGCATGACCGATCCGAGGGCCAACGTCCTGACTTTC. Translating it yields CSGMTDPRANVLTF.

V gene TRBV12-5 combines with J gene TRBJ1-5; D unclear. CDR1 is LGHNT, CDR2 FRNRAP, per germline. The CDR3 loop spans 15 amino acids. V shed 0 bases and J shed 10 bases, with 16 bases lying between them. The CDR3 loop reads CASGLVLGGPGPQHF. In DNA, the CDR3 is TGTGCTAGTGGTTTGGTACTGGGAGGCCCCGGCCCCCAGCATTTT. Variable domain in full (rest from reference TRBV12-5 and TRBJ1-5): DARVTQTPRHKVTEMGQEVTMRCQPILGHNTVFWYRQTMMQGLELLAYFRNRAPLDDSGMPKDRFSAEMPDATLATLKIQPSEPRDSAVYFCASGLVLGGPGPQHFGDGTRLSIL.

This clone showed up just a few times. The V and J genes are TRBV5-4 and TRBJ2-3; TRBD2 might be the D (6 bases). CDR1 is SGHNT, CDR2 YYREEE, per germline (reference sequence). Deletions cut 0 bases from V and 3 bases from J, with 14 bases between. CDR3 length: 16 amino acids. The chain's CDR3 is CASSLGLELRTDTQYF. The CDR3 nucleotides are TGTGCCAGCAGCTTGGGACTAGAACTAAGGACAGATACGCAGTATTTT.

CDR3 nucleotides: TGTGCCAGCAGCCATGGGTCCGGGACAGGCTCCTACGAGCAGTACTTC. Its translation is CASSHGSGTGSYEQYF. V and J are TRBV7-9 and TRBJ2-7, with TRBD1 matching over 8 bases. The CDR3 has 16 amino acids. Germline lookup yields CDR1 SEHNR and CDR2 FQNEAQ (reference sequence). The V segment lost 5 bases and the J segment 0 bases; nucleotides outside the gene matches: 9.

The rearrangement links TRBV12-5 to TRBJ1-1; D gene unclear. The CDR3 is 13 amino acids. Germline CDR1 reads LGHNT; CDR2 reads FRNRAP. V was pared by 3 bases and J by 1 base, with 6 bases between. Here the CDR3 reads CASGLRGNTEAFF. The CDR3 nucleotides read TGTGCTAGTGGTTTACGGGGGAACACTGAAGCTTTCTTT.

This clone was recorded a few times. The chain uses TRBV4-3 and TRBJ1-2; the D gene is possibly TRBD1 (5 bases). This CDR3 spans 13 amino acids. CDR1 and CDR2 (germline): LGHNA, YSLEER. The ends were cut back, 3 bases at V and 2 bases at J, with 7 bases in the middle. The CDR3 reads CASSQSGNYGYTF. The DNA for the CDR3 is TGCGCCAGCAGCCAGTCAGGGAACTATGGCTACACCTTC.

The chain combines TRBV18 with TRBJ2-1, with D possibly TRBD1 on 5 matching bases. Trimming shortened V by 2 bases and J by 9 bases, and 11 bases separated the two germline ends. The CDR3 runs 13 residues. Germline values: CDR1 KGHSH, CDR2 LQKENI. CDR3 in amino acids: CASSPSRAPEQFF. In DNA form, the CDR3 reads TGTGCCAGCTCACCATCCAGGGCGCCTGAGCAGTTCTTC.

This sequence joins TRBV2 and TRBJ1-1; D gene ambiguous. The CDR3 runs to 13 residues. Deletions cut 8 bases from V and 5 bases from J, with 15 bases between. CDR1 SNHLY and CDR2 FYNNEI come from the germline V gene. The CDR3 bases are TGTGCCAGCCGGCAAGACGCCAATACTGAAGCTTTCTTT. Translating it yields CASRQDANTEAFF.

This clone was picked up a small number of times. V is TRBV29-1 and J is TRBJ1-1; D might be TRBD1 (5 bases). This CDR3 has 16 residues. Per germline, CDR1 SQVTM and CDR2 ANQGSEA. Deletions cut 3 bases from V and 1 base from J, with 18 bases between. The CDR3 DNA reads TGCAGCGTTGATAGTCGGTCGGGGGGTACGAACACTGAAGCTTTCTTT. It specifies CSVDSRSGGTNTEAFF.